The 6 T cell receptor beta chains given below trace back to one sample, sequenced in a study of T cells after yellow fever vaccination. TCRdb processed the 5' RACE reads anew with MiXCR; each CDR3 protein has one entry. This sample carries more than 25,000 distinct CDR3 sequences, roughly 4.7% of them seen once, and the ten largest clones take approximately 40%. Source: PBMCs, either bulk or a sorted T-cell subset (CD4+, CD8+, memory, or dextramer-sorted; not recorded which), taken on the day of the yellow fever booster vaccination. Receptors originate from a man younger than 35 who received the YFV17D yellow fever vaccine.

This clonotype was picked up many times. The V and J genes are TRBV29-1 and TRBJ2-5; D not certain. Germline CDR1 SQVTM, CDR2 ANQGSEA. V lost 1 base to trimming and J lost 3 bases, with 6 bases between them. The CDR3 length is 12 residues. CDR3 protein: CSVEGTEETQYF. Written as DNA, the CDR3 is TGCAGCGTTGAAGGGACGGAAGAGACCCAGTACTTC.

Ten or more counts support this clonotype. This chain links TRBV7-2 with TRBJ2-3, with D perhaps matching TRBD2 (5 bases). The V end lost 5 bases, the J end lost 8 bases, and 14 bases lay between the germline ends. The CDR3 extends over 13 amino acids. Germline assignment: CDR1 SGHTA and CDR2 FQGNSA. The CDR3 sequence: CASSENARGTQYF. In nucleotides, the CDR3 is TGTGCCAGCAGCGAGAATGCACGGGGTACGCAGTATTTT. The whole variable domain, filled in from reference TRBV7-2 and TRBJ2-3, reads GAGVSQSPSNKVTEKGKDVELRCDPISGHTALYWYRQSLGQGLEFLIYFQGNSAPDKSGLPSDRFSAERTGGSVSTLTIQRTQQEDSAVYLCASSENARGTQYFGPGTRLTVL.

This clonotype has at least ten counts. The rearrangement links TRBV5-1 to TRBJ2-3; 9 nucleotides agree with TRBD2. The CDR3 loop spans 16 amino acids. The trim removed 0 bases at V and 3 bases at J, leaving 5 bases unmatched. From germline, CDR1 is SGHRS and CDR2 YFSETQ. Written as DNA, the CDR3 is TGCGCCAGCAGCTTGGATCCGGGACTAGCAACAGATACGCAGTATTTT. Translated, it gives CASSLDPGLATDTQYF.

This clonotype occurred many times. The chain's CDR3 is CSVEGEAKNIQYF. For the CDR3, the DNA is TGCAGCGTTGAGGGGGAAGCCAAAAACATTCAGTACTTC. V and J are TRBV29-1 and TRBJ2-4, with D perhaps TRBD1 or TRBD2 (5 bases each). The CDR3 extends over 13 amino acids. V dropped 3 bases and J dropped 0 bases, with 6 bases sitting between them. Germline CDR1 is SQVTM and CDR2 is ANQGSEA.

In this sample, this clonotype turned up many times. The chain joins TRBV6-5 to TRBJ2-7; 8 nucleotides line up with TRBD2. The germline V gene has CDR1 MNHEY and CDR2 SVGAGI. The V and J ends lost 5 bases and 3 bases, in that order; junction bases with no gene match: 15. The CDR3 is 17 residues long. CDR3 in amino acids: CASSRRTGGAEDYEQYF. As DNA, the CDR3 is TGTGCCAGCAGTCGTCGAACCGGGGGGGCCGAGGACTACGAGCAGTACTTC.

In DNA, the CDR3 is TGTGCCAGCTCACCGAACCGGGACACCTACAATGAGCAGTTCTTC. This codes for CASSPNRDTYNEQFF. The chain recombines TRBV18 with TRBJ2-1, with D possibly being TRBD1 (6 bases). Per the germline V gene, CDR1 is KGHSH and CDR2 is LQKENI. The CDR3 contains 15 residues. Trimming shortened V by 3 bases and J by 2 bases, and 11 bases separated the two germline ends.